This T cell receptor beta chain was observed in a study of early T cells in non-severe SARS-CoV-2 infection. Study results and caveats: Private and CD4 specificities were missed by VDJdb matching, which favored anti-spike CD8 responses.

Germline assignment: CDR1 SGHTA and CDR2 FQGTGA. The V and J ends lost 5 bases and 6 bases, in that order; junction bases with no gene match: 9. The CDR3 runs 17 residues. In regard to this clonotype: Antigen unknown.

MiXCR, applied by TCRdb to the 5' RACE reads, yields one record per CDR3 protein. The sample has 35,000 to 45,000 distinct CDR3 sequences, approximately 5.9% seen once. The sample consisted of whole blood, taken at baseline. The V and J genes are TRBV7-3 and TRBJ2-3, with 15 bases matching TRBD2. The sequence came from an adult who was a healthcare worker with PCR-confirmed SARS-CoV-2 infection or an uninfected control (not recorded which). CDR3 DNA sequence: TGTGCCAGCAGCCCCGGACTAGCGGGGGGGCCGTTGGATACGCAGTATTTT. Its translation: CASSPGLAGGPLDTQYF.